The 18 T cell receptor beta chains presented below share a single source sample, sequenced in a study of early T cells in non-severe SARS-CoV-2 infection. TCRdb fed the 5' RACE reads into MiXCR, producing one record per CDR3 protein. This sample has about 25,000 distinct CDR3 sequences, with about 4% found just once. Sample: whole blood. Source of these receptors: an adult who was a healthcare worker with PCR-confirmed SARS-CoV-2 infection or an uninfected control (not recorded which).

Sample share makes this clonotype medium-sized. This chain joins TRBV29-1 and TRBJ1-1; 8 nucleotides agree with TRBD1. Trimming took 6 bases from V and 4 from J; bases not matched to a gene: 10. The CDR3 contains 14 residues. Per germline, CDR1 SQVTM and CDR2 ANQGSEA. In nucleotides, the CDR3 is TGCAGCGTATCAGATACAGGGGGGGGCACTGAAGCTTTCTTT. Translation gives CSVSDTGGGTEAFF.

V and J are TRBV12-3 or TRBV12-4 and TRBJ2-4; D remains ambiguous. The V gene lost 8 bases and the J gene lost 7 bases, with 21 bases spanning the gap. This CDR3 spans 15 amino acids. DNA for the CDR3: TGTGCCAGCGGATTACCAACGTTGGGGTCTAACATTCAGTACTTC. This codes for CASGLPTLGSNIQYF.

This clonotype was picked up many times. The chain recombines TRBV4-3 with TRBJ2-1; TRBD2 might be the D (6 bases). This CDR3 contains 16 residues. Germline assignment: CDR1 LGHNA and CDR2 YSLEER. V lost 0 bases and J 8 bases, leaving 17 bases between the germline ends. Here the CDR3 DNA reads TGCGCCAGCAGCCAAGAAGGAGGGAGGTTTAACGATGAGCAGTTCTTC. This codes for CASSQEGGRFNDEQFF.

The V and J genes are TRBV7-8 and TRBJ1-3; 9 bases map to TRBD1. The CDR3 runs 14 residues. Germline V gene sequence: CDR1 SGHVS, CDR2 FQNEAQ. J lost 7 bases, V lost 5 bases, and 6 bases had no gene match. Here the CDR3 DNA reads TGTGCCAGCAGCGTTACAGGGGGCGGGAACACCATATATTTT. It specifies CASSVTGGGNTIYF.

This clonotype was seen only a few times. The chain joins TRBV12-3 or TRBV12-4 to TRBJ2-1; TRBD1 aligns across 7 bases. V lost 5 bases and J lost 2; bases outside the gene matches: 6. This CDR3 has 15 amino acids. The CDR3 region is CASSPTGVPYNEQFF. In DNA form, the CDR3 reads TGTGCCAGCAGTCCTACAGGGGTTCCCTACAATGAGCAGTTCTTC.

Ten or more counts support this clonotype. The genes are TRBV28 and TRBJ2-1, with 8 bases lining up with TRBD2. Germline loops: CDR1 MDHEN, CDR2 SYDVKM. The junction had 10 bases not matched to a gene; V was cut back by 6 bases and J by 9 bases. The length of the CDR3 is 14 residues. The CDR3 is CASRKTGTRREQFF. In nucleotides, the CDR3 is TGTGCCAGCAGGAAAACCGGGACTAGGCGTGAGCAGTTCTTC.

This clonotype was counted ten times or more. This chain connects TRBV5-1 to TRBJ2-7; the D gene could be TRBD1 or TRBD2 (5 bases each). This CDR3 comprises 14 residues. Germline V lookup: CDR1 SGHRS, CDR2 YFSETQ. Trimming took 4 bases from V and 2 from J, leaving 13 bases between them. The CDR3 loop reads CASSGGRVPYEQYF. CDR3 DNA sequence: TGCGCCAGCAGCGGGGGACGGGTCCCCTACGAGCAGTACTTC. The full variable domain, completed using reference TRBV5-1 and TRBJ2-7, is KAGVTQTPRYLIKTRGQQVTLSCSPISGHRSVSWYQQTPGQGLQFLFEYFSETQRNKGNFPGRFSGRQFSNSRSEMNVSTLELGDSALYLCASSGGRVPYEQYFGPGTRLTVT.

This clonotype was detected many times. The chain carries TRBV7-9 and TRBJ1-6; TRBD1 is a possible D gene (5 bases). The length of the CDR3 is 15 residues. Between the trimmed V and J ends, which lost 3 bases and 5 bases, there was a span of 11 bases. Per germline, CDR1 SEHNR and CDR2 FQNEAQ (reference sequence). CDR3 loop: CASSFGGSNNSPLHF. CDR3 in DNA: TGTGCCAGCAGCTTCGGGGGATCGAATAATTCACCCCTCCACTTT.

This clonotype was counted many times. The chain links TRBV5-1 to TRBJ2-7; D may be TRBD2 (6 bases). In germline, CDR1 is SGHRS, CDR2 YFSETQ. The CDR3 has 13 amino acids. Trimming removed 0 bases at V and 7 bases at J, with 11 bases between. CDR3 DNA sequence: TGCGCCAGCAGCTTGGCTGGGACTCGGGAGCAGTACTTC. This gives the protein CASSLAGTREQYF.

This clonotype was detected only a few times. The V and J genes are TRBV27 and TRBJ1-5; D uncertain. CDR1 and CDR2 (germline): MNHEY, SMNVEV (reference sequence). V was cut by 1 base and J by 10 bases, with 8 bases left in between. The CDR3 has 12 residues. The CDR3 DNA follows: TGTGCCAGCAGTTTATTTGGGGAACCCCAGCATTTT. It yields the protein CASSLFGEPQHF.

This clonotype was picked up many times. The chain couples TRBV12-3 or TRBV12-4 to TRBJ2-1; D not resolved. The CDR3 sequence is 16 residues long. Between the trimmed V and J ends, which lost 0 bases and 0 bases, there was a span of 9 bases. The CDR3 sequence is CASSLARRLSYNEQFF. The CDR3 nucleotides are TGTGCCAGCAGTTTAGCGAGGCGGCTCTCCTACAATGAGCAGTTCTTC.

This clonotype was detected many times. CDR3 sequence (DNA): TGTGCCAGCAGTTACACGGGACAGGGGGGAGGAGAGACCCAGTACTTC. Its translation: CASSYTGQGGGETQYF. The rearrangement joins TRBV6-5 to TRBJ2-5, with 11 bases lining up with TRBD1. Germline V lookup: CDR1 MNHEY, CDR2 SVGAGI. CDR3 length: 16 amino acids. The V gene end was trimmed by 2 bases and the J gene end by 4 bases; junction bases not matched to a gene: 6.

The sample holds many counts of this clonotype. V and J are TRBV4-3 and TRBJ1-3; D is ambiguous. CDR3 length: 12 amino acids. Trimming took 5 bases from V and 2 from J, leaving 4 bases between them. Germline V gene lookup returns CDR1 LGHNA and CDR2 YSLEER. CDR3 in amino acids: CASSNTGNTIYF. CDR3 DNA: TGCGCCAGCAGCAACACTGGAAACACCATATATTTT.

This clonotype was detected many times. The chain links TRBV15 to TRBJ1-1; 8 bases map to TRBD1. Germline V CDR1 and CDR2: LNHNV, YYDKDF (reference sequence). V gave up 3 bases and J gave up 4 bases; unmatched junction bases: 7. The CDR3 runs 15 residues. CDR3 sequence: CATSSGQGATTEAFF. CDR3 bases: TGTGCCACCAGCAGTGGACAGGGTGCGACCACTGAAGCTTTCTTT.

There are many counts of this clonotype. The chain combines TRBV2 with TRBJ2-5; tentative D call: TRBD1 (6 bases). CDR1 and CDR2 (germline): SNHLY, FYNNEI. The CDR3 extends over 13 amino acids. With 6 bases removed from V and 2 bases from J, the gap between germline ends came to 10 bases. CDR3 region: CASRGQLQETQYF. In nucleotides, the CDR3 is TGTGCCAGCAGAGGACAGTTGCAAGAGACCCAGTACTTC.

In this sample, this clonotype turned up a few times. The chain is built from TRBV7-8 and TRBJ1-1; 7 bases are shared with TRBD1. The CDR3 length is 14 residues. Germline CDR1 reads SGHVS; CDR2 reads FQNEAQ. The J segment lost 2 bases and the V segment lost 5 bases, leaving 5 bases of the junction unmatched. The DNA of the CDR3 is TGTGCCAGCAGCGTTACAGGGGTTAACACTGAAGCTTTCTTT. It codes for CASSVTGVNTEAFF.

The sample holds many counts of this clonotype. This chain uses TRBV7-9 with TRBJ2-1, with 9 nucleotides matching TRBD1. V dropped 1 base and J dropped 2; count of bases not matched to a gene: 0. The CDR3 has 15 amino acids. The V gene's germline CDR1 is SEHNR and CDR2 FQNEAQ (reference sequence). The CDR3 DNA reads TGTGCCAGCAGCTTAGGACAGGGGGCCTACAATGAGCAGTTCTTC. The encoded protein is CASSLGQGAYNEQFF. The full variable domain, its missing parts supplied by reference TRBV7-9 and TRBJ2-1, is DTGVSQNPRHKITKRGQNVTFRCDPISEHNRLYWYRQTLGQGPEFLTYFQNEAQLEKSRLLSDRFSAERPKGSFSTLEIQRTEQGDSAMYLCASSLGQGAYNEQFFGPGTRLTVL.

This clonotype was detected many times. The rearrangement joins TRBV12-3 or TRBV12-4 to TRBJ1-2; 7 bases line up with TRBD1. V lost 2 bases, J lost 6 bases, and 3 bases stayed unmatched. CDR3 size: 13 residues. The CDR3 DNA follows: TGTGCCAGCAGTTTACAGGGGGGGAATGGCTACACCTTC. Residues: CASSLQGGNGYTF.